These 26 T cell receptor gamma chains were sequenced from one sample in a study of γδ T cells in repeated Plasmodium falciparum infection. Bulk repertoires came from Vgamma9/Vdelta2+ or Vdelta2-negative gammadelta T cells flow-sorted from PBMC. TCRdb reprocessed the multiplex PCR reads using CATT. Of roughly 27,000 gamma-chain clones in the sample, about 2.9% were seen once. Sequenced: gamma-delta T cells from blood. The receptors were sampled from a pool of human donors (malaria-infected and uninfected, not separated).

This clone was observed many times. Only one base separates this from a far larger clonotype, so it likely reflects a read error. The sample carries other DNA sequences with the same CDR3. The chain recombines TRGV9 with TRGJ1 or TRGJ2. The J gene was not available in TCRdb and was assigned here by matching the DNA to germline segments. CDR3 length: 13 amino acids. Germline CDR1 reads GITISATS; CDR2 reads ISYDGTV (reference sequence). V lost 0 bases, J lost 7 bases, and 6 bases stayed unmatched. DNA of the CDR3: TGTGCCTTGTGGGAGGTGCTGTTCTATAAGAAACTCTTT. Its translation: CALWEVLFYKKLF.

This clone was picked up many times. A far more abundant clone sits one base away, making this likely a read error. The sample contains more than one DNA sequence encoding this CDR3. V usage is TRGV9 and J usage is TRGJP. This CDR3 contains 15 residues. Germline V gene data show CDR1 as GITISATS and CDR2 as ISYDGTV (reference sequence). The CDR3 is CALWEVELGKKIKVF. In nucleotides, the CDR3 is TGTGCCTTGTGGGAGGTTGAGTTGGGCAAAAAAATCAAGGTGTTT.

This clone has just a few counts. For this DNA, TCRdb reports the protein of a much larger clone, which diverges at residue 17, most likely from a read error; the protein presented here is translated directly from the DNA. The gene calls are TRGV9 and TRGJP. Since TCRdb gives no J gene, matching the DNA to germline was used here to assign it. Germline V gene lookup returns CDR1 GITISATS and CDR2 ISYDGTV (reference sequence). The CDR3 totals 20 residues. CDR3 coding DNA: TGTGCCTTGTGGGAGGTGCCGCAAGAAAAGCAAGAGTTGGGCAAAAAAGTCAAGGTATTT. Amino acids: CALWEVPQEKQELGKKVKVF.

This clone came up many times. TCRdb's listed protein matches a much larger clone and diverges from this DNA's translation at residue 6, likely through a read error; the protein shown comes from the DNA. This chain links TRGV4 with TRGJ1 or TRGJ2. This CDR3 region has 12 residues. Germline V gene lookup returns CDR1 EGSTGY and CDR2 YDSYTSSV. V shed 5 bases, J shed 3 bases, and the junction held 4 bases outside the gene matches. The DNA for the CDR3 is TGTGCCACCTGGGCCCGTTATTATAAGAAACTCTTT. Its protein product is CATWARYYKKLF.

This clone has at least ten counts. The rearrangement links TRGV3 to TRGJ1 or TRGJ2. Matching the DNA to germline supplied the J gene, which TCRdb does not give. CDR1 is VTNTFY, CDR2 YDVSTARD, per germline (reference sequence). V shed 6 bases and J 12 bases; nucleotides not matched to a gene: 14. The length of the CDR3 is 12 residues. The CDR3 region is CATWFAYIGKLF. The DNA of the CDR3 is TGTGCCACCTGGTTTGCTTATATAGGGAAACTCTTT.

Of note for this clone: TCRdb's protein for this DNA is that of a much larger clone and differs from the translation at residue 5, likely a read error; the protein shown is the DNA translation. This rearrangement joins TRGV3 to TRGJP2. The J gene, left out of TCRdb, was set here by checking the DNA against germline. The CDR3 is made up of 17 amino acids. Germline-derived CDR1 and CDR2 are VTNTFY and YDVSTARD (reference sequence). In DNA, the CDR3 is TGTGCCACCTGGGTCAGGCCGTCTGCTCCCCGTGATTGGATCAAGACGTTT. Amino acid sequence: CATWVRPSAPRDWIKTF.

This clone was seen repeatedly, ten times or more. CDR3 DNA sequence: TGTGCCACCTGGGACGGGCGCCAGAAACTCTTT. Translated: CATWDGRQKLF. The chain joins TRGV2 to TRGJ1 or TRGJ2. TCRdb lists no J gene, so it was determined here by aligning the DNA to germline. The CDR3 extends over 11 amino acids. The junction had 4 bases not matched to a gene; V was cut back by 0 bases and J by 11 bases. Germline V gives CDR1 EGSNGY, CDR2 YDSYNSKV.

This clone was counted many times. TCRdb pairs this DNA with a much larger clone's protein that differs at residue 14, likely a read error; the protein shown was translated from the DNA. V is TRGV9 and J is TRGJP. The germline V gene has CDR1 GITISATS and CDR2 ISYDGTV (reference sequence). There are 15 residues in the CDR3. CDR3 DNA sequence: TGTGCCTTGTGGGAGTCAGAGTTGGGCAAAAAAATCAAGTTATTT. This codes for CALWESELGKKIKLF.

A remark on this clone: No DNA is shown, since the ends of the CDR3 on it are uncertain; the CDR3 is the one TCRdb lists. The V gene is listed as TRGV9; no J gene was called. The CDR3 comprises 31 residues, both ends counted. The germline V gene encodes CDR1 GITISATS and CDR2 ISYDGTV (reference sequence). This CDR3 is CALWRYYIIRNSLAVEQHWLSQVSIGRIQHF.

On this clone itself: TCRdb lists the protein of a much larger clone for this DNA, which differs at residue 2, so this is likely a read error; the protein given here is translated from the DNA itself. The CDR3: CTTSQMALKYTTGWFKIF. The CDR3 nucleotides are TGTACCACCTCCCAGATGGCTCTTAAATATACCACTGGTTGGTTCAAGATATTT. The chain employs TRGV2 and TRGJP1. Germline matching of the DNA provided the J gene here, since TCRdb leaves it blank. Germline V CDR1 and CDR2: EGSNGY, YDSYNSKV. This CDR3 comprises 18 residues.

Many counts were recorded for this clone. A read error is the likely source, as a far larger clone sits one nucleotide away. Other nucleotide sequences from this sample produce the same CDR3. The rearrangement joins TRGV5 to TRGJ1 or TRGJ2. The J gene, absent from TCRdb, was called here by matching the DNA to germline. Germline CDR1 is VINAFY and CDR2 is YDVSNSKD. The CDR3 is 14 residues long. J gave up 5 bases and V 5 bases, and 12 bases lay outside the gene matches. The CDR3: CATWATHEDYKKLF. The CDR3 nucleotides are TGTGCCACCTGGGCCACGCATGAGGATTATAAGAAACTCTTT.

There are many counts of this clone. The protein in TCRdb stems from a much larger clone and differs at residue 7 from this DNA's translation, likely a read error; here the protein is translated from the DNA. J is TRGJP and V is TRGV9. The ends lost 0 bases at V and 7 bases at J; junction bases unmatched: 6. The CDR3 length is 17 residues. Germline CDR1 is GITISATS and CDR2 is ISYDGTV (reference sequence). The CDR3 sequence: CALWEVAGELGKKIKVF. CDR3 coding DNA: TGTGCCTTGTGGGAGGTGGCTGGTGAGTTGGGCAAAAAAATCAAGGTATTT.

This clone was picked up many times. The protein TCRdb lists belongs to a much larger clone and differs from this DNA's translation at residue 3, which points to a read error; the protein shown is made from the DNA. This sequence joins TRGV9 and TRGJ1 or TRGJ2. The CDR3 contains 15 residues. From germline, CDR1 is GITISATS and CDR2 ISYDGTV (reference sequence). CDR3 coding DNA: TGTGCCTCGTGGGAGGTACGCGGGGGTAGGTATAAGAAACTCTTT. This translates into CASWEVRGGRYKKLF.

Ten or more counts support this clone. The TCRdb record carries a much larger clone's protein, which differs from this DNA's translation at residue 10; a read error is the likely cause, and the protein listed here is the DNA translation. The chain employs TRGV3 and TRGJP2. TCRdb lists no J gene, so it was determined here by aligning the DNA to germline. CDR3 length: 13 amino acids. Germline V gene sequence: CDR1 VTNTFY, CDR2 YDVSTARD (reference sequence). Here the CDR3 reads CATWRYSDWVKTF. The CDR3 DNA reads TGTGCCACCTGGCGTTATAGTGATTGGGTCAAGACGTTT.

This clone appeared many times. Since a far larger clone is one base different, this is likely a read error. Other DNA sequences from this sample encode an identical CDR3 as well. This chain links TRGV9 with TRGJ1 or TRGJ2. TCRdb leaves out the J gene; it was filled in here by matching the DNA to germline. Germline values: CDR1 GITISATS, CDR2 ISYDGTV (reference sequence). The CDR3 sequence is 14 residues long. The V gene end was trimmed by 0 bases and the J gene end by 7 bases; junction bases not matched to a gene: 9. CDR3 loop: CALWEVTDYYKKLF. The CDR3 DNA reads as TGTGCCTTGTGGGAGGTGACGGACTACTATAAGAAACTCTTT.

This clone was detected many times. The TCRdb record carries a much larger clone's protein, which differs from this DNA's translation at residue 10; a read error is the likely cause, and the protein listed here is the DNA translation. The V and J genes are TRGV9 and TRGJ1 or TRGJ2. TCRdb records no J gene; here it was assigned by comparing the DNA to germline. The CDR3 loop spans 15 amino acids. CDR1 GITISATS and CDR2 ISYDGTV come from the germline V gene (reference sequence). J lost 6 bases, V lost 3 bases, and 14 bases had no gene match. The CDR3 DNA follows: TGTGCCTTGTGGGAGCTCGACCCTTTTCGTTATAAGAAACTCTTT. Amino acid sequence: CALWELDPFRYKKLF.

In this sample, this clone turned up many times. Only one base separates this from a far larger clonotype, so it likely reflects a read error. Other nucleotide sequences in the sample specify the same CDR3. The chain combines TRGV4 with TRGJ1 or TRGJ2. From germline, CDR1 is EGSTGY and CDR2 YDSYTSSV. CDR3 length: 15 residues. This CDR3 is CATWDGPLNYYKKLF. CDR3 nucleotide sequence: TGTGCCACCTGGGATGGGCCTTTGAATTACTATAAGAAACTCTTT.

At least ten counts were recorded for this clone. The protein in TCRdb stems from a much larger clone and differs at residue 11 from this DNA's translation, likely a read error; here the protein is translated from the DNA. The chain is built from TRGV9 and TRGJP. The CDR3 has 13 residues. Germline-derived CDR1 and CDR2 are GITISATS and ISYDGTV (reference sequence). CDR3 residues: CALGELGKKIEVF. The CDR3 DNA reads TGTGCCTTGGGGGAGTTGGGCAAAAAAATCGAGGTATTT.

This clone came up many times. The mismatch at residue 3 between this DNA's translation and the TCRdb protein of a much larger clone likely reflects a read error; the protein shown is translated from the DNA. This chain uses TRGV4 with TRGJ1 or TRGJ2. Germline assignment: CDR1 EGSTGY and CDR2 YDSYTSSV. This CDR3 region has 14 residues. CDR3 residues: CAAWDGRVNYKKLF. CDR3 DNA sequence: TGTGCCGCCTGGGATGGGCGGGTGAATTATAAGAAACTCTTT.

This clone was recorded many times. TCRdb records a much larger clone's protein for this DNA, with a difference at residue 3 that likely arises from a read error; the protein given is the translation of the DNA. The chain recombines TRGV9 with TRGJP1. There are 14 residues in the CDR3. CDR1 GITISATS and CDR2 ISYDGTV come from the germline V gene (reference sequence). As DNA, the CDR3 is TGTGCCTCGTGGGAGGATGCCACTGGTTGGTTCAAGATATTT. Translating gives CASWEDATGWFKIF.

There are many counts of this clone. The rearrangement uses TRGV5 and TRGJ1 or TRGJ2. Germline CDR1 reads VINAFY; CDR2 reads YDVSNSKD. J lost 3 bases, V lost 0 bases, and 20 bases had no gene match. CDR3 length: 19 amino acids. CDR3 nucleotides: TGTGCCACCTGGGACAGGCGTGGGATAGGGCCGAAGGTTTATTATAAGAAACTCTTT. Translating it yields CATWDRRGIGPKVYYKKLF.

This clone was detected many times. The genes are TRGV9 and TRGJ1 or TRGJ2. This CDR3 is built from 16 residues. With V trimmed by 0 bases and J by 2 bases, 10 bases remained unmatched. Germline V CDR1 and CDR2: GITISATS, ISYDGTV (reference sequence). The CDR3 region is CALWEVHFLDYYKKLF. The CDR3 nucleotides read TGTGCCTTGTGGGAGGTGCACTTTTTAGATTATTATAAGAAACTCTTT.

This clone has ten or more counts. A read error likely explains this, since a far larger clone differs by one base. Other DNA sequences in this sample translate to the same CDR3. The genes are TRGV9 and TRGJ1 or TRGJ2. TCRdb is silent on the J gene; assignment here came from matching the DNA to germline. In germline, CDR1 is GITISATS, CDR2 ISYDGTV (reference sequence). The CDR3 has 13 amino acids. For the CDR3, the DNA is TGTGCCCTGTGGGAGGTGCTTTTACGGAAGAAACTCTTT. As protein: CALWEVLLRKKLF.

This clone was observed at least ten times. The protein TCRdb lists belongs to a much larger clone and differs from this DNA's translation at residue 8, which points to a read error; the protein shown is made from the DNA. This chain connects TRGV9 to TRGJ1 or TRGJ2. The J gene, not given by TCRdb, was assigned here from a germline match of the nucleotide sequence. The germline gives CDR1 GITISATS, CDR2 ISYDGTV (reference sequence). V was pared by 3 bases and J by 11 bases, with 7 bases of the junction left unmatched. The length of the CDR3 is 11 residues. This CDR3 reads CALWELCEKLF. The CDR3 region has the DNA TGTGCCTTGTGGGAGTTGTGCGAGAAACTCTTT.

In regard to this clone: The mismatch at residue 4 between this DNA's translation and the TCRdb protein of a much larger clone likely reflects a read error; the protein shown is translated from the DNA. The chain couples TRGV4 to TRGJ1 or TRGJ2. The J gene is absent in TCRdb and was assigned here via DNA matching to germline. This CDR3 contains 11 residues. CDR1 EGSTGY and CDR2 YDSYTSSV come from the germline V gene. CDR3 amino acids: CATRDPHKKLF. The CDR3 nucleotides read TGTGCCACCCGGGATCCTCATAAGAAACTCTTT.

This clone showed up many times. TCRdb assigns this DNA the protein of a much larger clone, which departs from its translation at residue 8; this likely reflects a read error, and the protein shown comes from translating the DNA. V is TRGV9 and J is TRGJ1 or TRGJ2. CDR1 and CDR2 from the germline V gene are GITISATS and ISYDGTV (reference sequence). This CDR3 has 16 residues. Trimming removed 0 bases from V and 5 bases from J; junction bases left unmatched: 13. CDR3 nucleotides: TGTGCCTTGTGGGAGGTGCACCATGGCGAAAATTATAAGAAACTCTTT. Its translation is CALWEVHHGENYKKLF.